Detailed here is one TCR beta chain. The target antigen is unknown. CD4+ and CD8+ T cells were sorted from PBMCs stained for CD3, CD4 and CD8. With V trimmed by 3 bases and J by 4 bases, 6 bases remained unmatched. CDR1 and CDR2 (germline): SGHRS, YFSETQ. The CDR3 has 15 amino acids. The data are from a study of CD8+ T cells in alopecia areata. The sequencing template was cDNA reverse transcribed from extracted RNA. Only in-frame clones appear in the TCRdb table, and some are missing; sequencing was by immunoSEQ multiplex PCR. The sample lists about 110,000 clones, roughly 64% seen once, with around 20% in the top ten. General observations from the study: Higher clonality than in normal scalp was seen in lesional scalp, especially alopecia totalis/universalis.

This receptor was taken from a human donor in good health. The sequenced sample consisted of CD8+ T cells sorted from blood. The J gene is TRBJ2-3, the V gene TRBV5-1; 9 nucleotides line up with TRBD1. In DNA form, the CDR3 reads TGCGCCAGCAGCTACGACAGGGGGATGGCAGATACGCAGTATTTT. As protein: CASSYDRGMADTQYF. The full variable domain, in which reference TRBV5-1 and TRBJ2-3 provide the parts outside the CDR3, is KAGVTQTPRYLIKTRGQQVTLSCSPISGHRSVSWYQQTPGQGLQFLFEYFSETQRNKGNFPGRFSGRQFSNSRSEMNVSTLELGDSALYLCASSYDRGMADTQYFGPGTRLTVL.